The 27 T cell receptor delta chains below come from one sample, sequenced in a study of gamma-delta T cells after stem cell transplantation. TCRdb re-called the RT-PCR reads via CATT. The table records about 1,700 delta-chain clones, roughly 4.5% of them present only once. Sequencing used gamma-delta T cells. These receptor sequences come from a human donor. It is not recorded whose cells these are; they may come from a transplant donor.

This clone turned up a few times. This DNA's translation and the protein TCRdb lists, from a much larger clone, do not match at residue 12, likely due to a read error; the protein shown is translated from the DNA. The genes are TRDV2 and TRDJ1; 11 bases align to TRDD3. This CDR3 is built from 18 residues. Germline trimming cut 0 bases from V and 2 bases from J; bases unmatched to any gene: 10. Germline V lookup: CDR1 GEAIGNYY, CDR2 EKD. CDR3 coding DNA: TGTGCCTGTGACACCGTTGATGGGGGATACGCAGCGACCGATAAACTCATCTTT. Its protein is CACDTVDGGYAATDKLIF.

With respect to this clone: A read error may be the cause here, since a much bigger clone is one base away. The rearrangement links TRDV2 to TRDJ3; no clear D gene. The CDR3 runs 20 residues. Germline lookup yields CDR1 GEAIGNYY and CDR2 EKD. Trimming took off 0 bases at V and 5 bases at J, with 22 bases between the two ends. The CDR3 DNA sequence: TGTGCCTGTGACACCGGAGGATTACCCGGCCTTAGCAGGGACACCCGACAGATGTTTTTC. It yields the protein CACDTGGLPGLSRDTRQMFF.

This clone rates as large (0.1 to 1%). Other DNA sequences within the sample encode an identical CDR3. The V gene is TRDV2, the J gene TRDJ1, with TRDD3 identical over 13 bases. The CDR3 is 22 residues long. V trimming: 0 bases; J trimming: 1 base; junction bases outside the gene matches: 19. The germline V gene has CDR1 GEAIGNYY and CDR2 EKD. The CDR3 DNA follows: TGTGCCTGTGACACCGGGGCCCTACTGGGGGATACGGGGCTACGAGGCACCGATAAACTCATCTTT. Encoded protein: CACDTGALLGDTGLRGTDKLIF.

As concerns this clone: This likely came from a read error, as a far larger clone is one base away. Other DNA sequences in the same sample also yield this CDR3. The rearrangement joins TRDV2 to TRDJ1; no reliable D call. Trimming removed 1 base from V and 4 bases from J, with 18 bases in between. The CDR3 length is 16 residues. Germline lookup yields CDR1 GEAIGNYY and CDR2 EKD. The CDR3 loop reads CACDTVGASRGDKLIF. CDR3 bases: TGTGCCTGTGACACGGTCGGAGCCTCACGGGGCGATAAACTCATCTTT.

This clone was detected a few times. A far larger clone is one nucleotide away, so this likely arose from a read error. This chain connects TRDV2 to TRDJ1, with 13 bases lining up with TRDD3. The CDR3 totals 19 residues. The ends lost 5 bases at V and 5 bases at J; junction bases unmatched: 19. Germline-derived CDR1 and CDR2 are GEAIGNYY and EKD. This CDR3 reads CACGLTRTGGYAGPDKLIF. As DNA, the CDR3 is TGTGCCTGTGGCCTTACTCGTACTGGGGGATACGCCGGTCCTGATAAACTCATCTTT.

J is TRDJ1 and V is TRDV2; TRDD3 matches 7 bases. V was pared by 5 bases and J by 0 bases, with 32 bases of the junction left unmatched. The CDR3 loop spans 23 amino acids. The V gene's germline CDR1 is GEAIGNYY and CDR2 EKD. The CDR3: CACGSIPEAGGYAGQGYTDKLIF. CDR3 DNA sequence: TGTGCCTGTGGCTCCATTCCCGAGGCTGGGGGGTACGCAGGTCAGGGGTACACCGATAAACTCATCTTT.

This clone is large. Other DNA sequences in the sample encode the same CDR3. The chain recombines TRDV2 with TRDJ1, with D tentatively TRDD3 (6 bases). The V and J ends lost 4 bases and 1 base respectively, with 15 bases between them. Per germline, CDR1 GEAIGNYY and CDR2 EKD. CDR3 length: 15 amino acids. The CDR3 coding sequence is TGTGCCTGTGAGGGGATGGGAGCCACCACCGATAAACTCATCTTT. Protein: CACEGMGATTDKLIF.

As regards this clone: A read error is the likely source, as a far larger clone sits one nucleotide away. CDR3 in amino acids: CACQPLGDRRGTDKLIF. The CDR3 DNA reads as TGTGCCTGTCAACCCCTGGGGGATAGAAGGGGCACCGATAAACTCATCTTT. The chain uses TRDV2 and TRDJ1; 10 bases are a match to TRDD3. Germline-derived CDR1 and CDR2 are GEAIGNYY and EKD. After removal of 6 bases from V and 1 base from J, the junction contained 13 bases not matched to a gene. The CDR3 contains 17 residues.

This clone was seen only a few times. This DNA translates differently at residue 8 from the TCRdb protein, which is that of a much larger clone; a read error is likely, and the protein shown is the DNA's own translation. The chain uses TRDV2 and TRDJ1; perhaps TRDD3 as D (6 bases). CDR1 GEAIGNYY and CDR2 EKD come from the germline V gene. V lost 2 bases, J lost 5 bases, and 26 bases lay in between. The CDR3 has 18 residues. CDR3 DNA sequence: TGTGCCTGTGACAGGATTCCTCCCCCCGGGGATGACGGAGATAAACTCATCTTT. Its protein is CACDRIPPPGDDGDKLIF.

Concerning this clone itself: A far larger clone is one base from this, pointing to a likely read error. Additional DNA sequences in this sample encode the identical CDR3. The chain has TRDV2 and TRDJ1, with a tentative D call TRDD3 (6 bases). The length of the CDR3 is 13 residues. In germline, CDR1 is GEAIGNYY, CDR2 EKD. V was pared by 3 bases and J by 5 bases, with 12 bases between. This CDR3 reads CACDSVGGDKLIF. The CDR3 DNA reads TGTGCCTGTGACTCGGTGGGGGGTGATAAACTCATCTTT.

Comments on this clone: It is likely a read error: a sequence one base away is far more abundant. V and J are TRDV2 and TRDJ3; 7 nucleotides align to TRDD3. The V gene's germline CDR1 is GEAIGNYY and CDR2 EKD. CDR3 length: 20 residues. J lost 0 bases, V lost 0 bases, and 10 bases had no gene match. The CDR3 is CACDTTGGGLSSWDTRQMFF. The CDR3 region has the DNA TGTGCCTGTGACACCACAGGTGGGGGACTAAGCTCCTGGGACACCCGACAGATGTTTTTC.

The rearrangement joins TRDV2 to TRDJ1, with 7 bases identical to TRDD3. With 2 bases clipped from V and 0 bases from J, the junction kept 8 bases outside the gene matches. CDR3 size: 16 residues. Germline CDR1 reads GEAIGNYY; CDR2 reads EKD. The CDR3 coding sequence is TGTGCCTGTGACAGGCTGGGGGCTCAGTACACCGATAAACTCATCTTT. Protein product: CACDRLGAQYTDKLIF.

This clone came up a few times. The TCRdb protein comes from a much larger clone and disagrees with this DNA's translation at residue 13, likely due to a read error; the protein given here is derived from the DNA. This rearrangement joins TRDV2 to TRDJ1, with TRDD3 matching 8 bases. CDR3 length: 17 amino acids. Germline values: CDR1 GEAIGNYY, CDR2 EKD. The CDR3 reads CACDPILGATSTGKLIF. CDR3 coding DNA: TGTGCCTGTGACCCGATACTGGGGGCCACCTCCACCGGTAAACTCATCTTT.

This clone was observed a handful of times. A far larger clone is a single base away, which makes a read error likely. The J gene is TRDJ1, the V gene TRDV2, with 9 bases lining up with TRDD3. Germline V gives CDR1 GEAIGNYY, CDR2 EKD. After removal of 0 bases from V and 1 base from J, the junction contained 14 bases not matched to a gene. CDR3 length equals 19 residues. The chain's CDR3 is CACDTVTGGLSAPTDKLIF. The CDR3 region has the DNA TGTGCCTGTGACACCGTAACTGGGGGACTCTCAGCGCCCACCGATAAACTCATCTTT.

A few counts support this clone. This is likely an artifact of a read error, given a far larger clone one base away. The sample contains more than one DNA sequence encoding this CDR3. The chain links TRDV2 to TRDJ1; 11 nucleotides line up with TRDD3. Germline V CDR1 and CDR2: GEAIGNYY, EKD. The CDR3 runs to 17 residues. CDR3 coding DNA: TGTGCCTGCGACACGTTGTTGGGGGATACGTACACCGATAAACTCATCTTT. Translated, it gives CACDTLLGDTYTDKLIF.

As regards this clone: This likely came from a read error, as a far larger clone is one base away. The rearrangement links TRDV2 to TRDJ3; 11 bases match TRDD3. V was clipped by 1 base and J by 0 bases; unmatched bases: 10. CDR1 and CDR2 (germline): GEAIGNYY, EKD. The CDR3 spans 21 residues. The CDR3 region is CACDTGPGGYRSSWDTRQMFF. CDR3 nucleotide sequence: TGTGCCTGTGACACGGGACCTGGGGGATACCGAAGCTCCTGGGACACCCGACAGATGTTTTTC.

Concerning this clone itself: This sample also contains other DNA sequences that code for the same CDR3. The chain combines TRDV2 with TRDJ1, with a tentative D call TRDD3 (6 bases). Germline V CDR1 and CDR2: GEAIGNYY, EKD. CDR3 size: 16 residues. Trimming pared 7 bases from V and 0 bases from J, leaving 20 bases between. In DNA, the CDR3 is TGTGCCTGCGAACCCCTGGGGACTAAGTACACCGATAAACTCATCTTT. This codes for CACEPLGTKYTDKLIF.

This clone showed up just a few times. The protein given by TCRdb reflects a much larger clone and differs at residue 8 from this DNA's translation, likely from a read error; the protein shown is the DNA's translation. The J gene is TRDJ1, the V gene TRDV2; either TRDD2 or TRDD3 may fit D (7 bases each). Trimming removed 3 bases from V and 0 bases from J, with 25 bases in between. The germline CDR1 and CDR2 sequences are GEAIGNYY and EKD. CDR3 length equals 19 residues. The CDR3 coding sequence is TGTGCCTGTGACTCCCTTCCTGCTGAACTGGGGTCCAACACCGATAAACTCATCTTT. Protein product: CACDSLPAELGSNTDKLIF.

This clone turned up a few times. With only one base between it and a far larger clone, this is likely a read error. The same CDR3 can be traced to other DNA sequences in this sample. The V gene is TRDV2, the J gene TRDJ3; 9 nucleotides agree with TRDD3. This CDR3 is 20 amino acids long. CDR1 and CDR2 (germline): GEAIGNYY, EKD. With 3 bases clipped from V and 0 bases from J, the junction kept 11 bases outside the gene matches. The CDR3 region is CACDLALGDASSWDTRQMFF. The CDR3 nucleotides are TGTGCCTGTGACCTGGCACTGGGGGACGCGAGCTCCTGGGACACCCGACAGATGTTTTTC.

Notes on this clone: This likely came from a read error, as a far larger clone is one base away. Distinct nucleotide sequences in the sample also encode this CDR3. The chain uses TRDV2 and TRDJ3, with 7 nucleotides matching TRDD3. The germline V gene has CDR1 GEAIGNYY and CDR2 EKD. The CDR3 runs to 25 residues. J was trimmed by 1 base and V by 0 bases; bases with no gene match: 26. CDR3 in DNA: TGTGCCTGTGACACCGTGAGTGGATGGGGGACCCCGCTCCGTTTATCGTCCTGGGACACCCGACAGATGTTTTTC. It specifies CACDTVSGWGTPLRLSSWDTRQMFF.

With respect to this clone: One base separates it from a far larger clone, so it is likely a read error. Other nucleotide sequences in the sample specify the same CDR3. The chain combines TRDV2 with TRDJ1; weak D call: TRDD3 (6 bases). This CDR3 comprises 20 residues. Trimming cost V 0 bases and J 0 bases, with 25 bases left between them. The germline gives CDR1 GEAIGNYY, CDR2 EKD. In DNA form, the CDR3 reads TGTGCCTGTGACACCGTGGGGGCCTCACCGGGGGGCCTGTACACCGATAAACTCATCTTT. It yields the protein CACDTVGASPGGLYTDKLIF.

A few counts support this clone. Translating this DNA gives a protein that differs at residue 8 from the TCRdb one, which belongs to a much larger clone; a read error is likely, and the protein shown is this translation. The rearrangement links TRDV2 to TRDJ1; 7 nucleotides agree with TRDD3. Germline-derived CDR1 and CDR2 are GEAIGNYY and EKD. The CDR3 is 18 amino acids. Trimming took 3 bases from V and 2 from J; bases not matched to a gene: 17. The CDR3 here is CACDPLGANFVATDKLIF. In DNA form, the CDR3 reads TGTGCCTGTGACCCTCTGGGGGCTAATTTTGTTGCAACCGATAAACTCATCTTT.

With regard to this clone: A single base is all that separates this from a far larger clone, so a read error is likely. At the DNA level, this CDR3 is encoded by other sequences in the same sample as well. CDR3 coding DNA: TGCGCCTGTGACTCCCTTGCGTCTGGCGATACAGTCCCCTACACCGATAAACTCATCTTT. Its protein product is CACDSLASGDTVPYTDKLIF. The chain employs TRDV2 and TRDJ1; D may be TRDD3 (5 bases). Germline CDR1 GEAIGNYY, CDR2 EKD. The CDR3 totals 20 residues.

The sample holds a few counts of this clone. Only one base separates this from a far larger clonotype, so it likely reflects a read error. Additional DNA sequences in this sample encode the identical CDR3. The chain combines TRDV2 with TRDJ1, with D unresolved. This CDR3 contains 18 residues. Trimming removed 0 bases from V and 0 bases from J, with 19 bases in between. The germline CDR1 and CDR2 sequences are GEAIGNYY and EKD. The CDR3 region is CACDTLSGPSTYTDKLIF. In DNA, the CDR3 is TGTGCCTGTGACACCTTGTCCGGTCCCTCTACGTACACCGATAAACTCATCTTT.

This clone was counted between two and nine times. The protein in TCRdb stems from a much larger clone and differs at residue 7 from this DNA's translation, likely a read error; here the protein is translated from the DNA. The CDR3 spells CACERLRDMYTDKLIF. In nucleotides, the CDR3 is TGTGCCTGTGAAAGGCTGAGGGACATGTACACCGATAAACTCATCTTT. The J gene is TRDJ1, the V gene TRDV2; no definite D call. Germline V gene lookup returns CDR1 GEAIGNYY and CDR2 EKD. V was shortened by 4 bases and J by 0 bases, with 17 bases between the two germline ends. The CDR3 runs to 16 residues.

As concerns this clone: A read error is likely here: a far larger clone is one base away. This chain connects TRDV2 to TRDJ1; 8 nucleotides line up with TRDD3. Trimming took 3 bases from V and 2 from J; bases not matched to a gene: 7. This CDR3 region has 15 residues. Germline lookup yields CDR1 GEAIGNYY and CDR2 EKD. As DNA, the CDR3 is TGTGCCTGTGACGCGGTGGGGGATTCGACCGATAAACTCATCTTT. Protein: CACDAVGDSTDKLIF.

Worth noting for this clone: The protein given by TCRdb reflects a much larger clone and differs at residue 8 from this DNA's translation, likely from a read error; the protein shown is the DNA's translation. This rearrangement joins TRDV2 to TRDJ3; 7 nucleotides line up with TRDD3. The germline V gene has CDR1 GEAIGNYY and CDR2 EKD. The CDR3 is 19 amino acids. Trimming cost V 4 bases and J 0 bases; bases outside gene matches: 11. For the CDR3, the DNA is TGTGCCTGTGATTGGGTACTGAGGGATACCTCCTGGGACACCCGACAGATGTTTTTC. It yields the protein CACDWVLRDTSWDTRQMFF.